A selection of T cell receptor beta chains follows, all from one sample in a study of T cells in Graves' hyperthyroidism and ophthalmopathy. TCRdb used MiXCR to reprocess the multiplex PCR reads, holding one entry per CDR3 protein. The sample has fewer than 650,000 distinct CDR3 sequences, about 46% seen once. The sample taken for sequencing was peripheral blood or thyroid tissue (not recorded which). These receptors were collected from an adult woman with Graves' disease, either hyperthyroidism or ophthalmopathy (not recorded which). Each CDR3 is given with its conserved first and last residue. The order of the fields is D gene, J gene, clone size, V gene, CDR3 DNA, CDR3 protein. A D gene is named only where the DNA matches it firmly. Expanded clones get a size class; other rows say once, few or many, or leave the size out.

-	TRBJ2-7	-	TRBV29-1	TGCAGCCTTAGCCAAGGAGGGGGACGGAGAAGGTACGAGCAGTACTTC	CSLSQGGGRRRYEQYF
-	TRBJ1-1	-	TRBV9	TGTGCCAGCAGCGCCACGACAGCTGAGAACACTGAAGCTTTCTTT	CASSATTAENTEAFF
-	TRBJ1-2	-	TRBV29-1	TGCAGCGTTAGCAAGACAGGTTATGGCTACACCTTC	CSVSKTGYGYTF
-	TRBJ2-7	many	TRBV29-1	TGCAGCGCCGGGCCCAGTTCTCACGAGCAGTACTTC	CSAGPSSHEQYF
-	TRBJ2-7	many	TRBV28	TGTGCCAGCTCTACGCCGGGGTCCAACGAGCAGTACTTC	CASSTPGSNEQYF
-	TRBJ2-3	once	TRBV20-1	TGCAGTGCTAGAGATAGGGGCAGCACAGATACGCAGTATTTT	CSARDRGSTDTQYF
-	TRBJ2-2	many	TRBV7-2	TGTGCCAGCAGCTTAACCTTCACGGGCACCGGGGAGCTGTTTTTT	CASSLTFTGTGELFF
-	TRBJ1-1	many	TRBV27	TGTGCCAGCAGATCCTCGGTACAGGGTTACACTGAAGCTTTCTTT	CASRSSVQGYTEAFF
-	TRBJ2-2	many	TRBV2	TGTGCCAGCGAGGACGTGGGCGGGGAGCTGTTTTTT	CASEDVGGELFF
-	TRBJ1-6	many	TRBV11-2	TGTGCCAGCAGGACGACCGGGGCGACCTATAATTCACCCCTCCACTTT	CASRTTGATYNSPLHF
-	TRBJ2-7	-	TRBV6-5	TGTGCCAGCAGTTACGGGTCGACTTTGTCCGAGCAGTACTTC	CASSYGSTLSEQYF
-	TRBJ1-2	-	TRBV5-5	TGTGCCAGCAGCATCAACCGGGCGGGTAACTATGGCTACACCTTC	CASSINRAGNYGYTF
-	TRBJ1-1	few	TRBV29-1	TGCAGCGTTGAAGGTTCCCCAGGGAGGGAGACTGAAGCTTTCTTT	CSVEGSPGRETEAFF
TRBD2	TRBJ2-5	-	TRBV7-2	TGTGCCAGCAGCCCCAGGACTAGCGGGGCAGGTCAAGAGACCCAGTACTTC	CASSPRTSGAGQETQYF
-	TRBJ2-5	few	TRBV10-3	TGTGCCATCAGTGAGGGGGCGGATTACCAAGAGACCCAGTACTTC	CAISEGADYQETQYF
-	TRBJ1-5	once	TRBV7-9	TGTGCCAGCAGCTCCTCCAGGGGTCATCAGCCCCAGCATTTT	CASSSSRGHQPQHF
-	TRBJ2-3	-	TRBV7-2	TGTGCCAGCAGCTTGGACACCGACACAGATACGCAGTATTTT	CASSLDTDTDTQYF
-	TRBJ2-5	many	TRBV10-3	TGTGCCATCAGTGAATCGGGCTGGGAGACCCAGTACTTC	CAISESGWETQYF
-	TRBJ1-1	-	TRBV19	TGTGCCAGTAGTGACGGACAGATGAACACTGAAGCTTTCTTT	CASSDGQMNTEAFF
TRBD2	TRBJ2-2	-	TRBV12-3/TRBV12-4	TGTGCCAGCAGTTTACTGAGCGGGAGGGCAGGCACCGGGGAGCTATTTTTT	CASSLLSGRAGTGELFF
-	TRBJ1-5	-	TRBV20-1	TGCAGTGCTACTCTTTTATACGATCAGCCCCAGCATTTT	CSATLLYDQPQHF
-	TRBJ2-7	-	TRBV29-1	TGCAGCAGTATCGTTGGAGGATCCTACGAGCAGTACTTC	CSSIVGGSYEQYF
TRBD1	TRBJ1-5	once	TRBV19	TGTGCCAGTAGTATCGCCGGGACAGCGCACCCTCAGCCCCAGCATTTT	CASSIAGTAHPQPQHF
-	TRBJ1-1	many	TRBV12-3/TRBV12-4	TGTGCCAGCAGTTTTGCAGGATCCACTGAAGCTTTCTTT	CASSFAGSTEAFF
TRBD1	TRBJ1-2	-	TRBV5-1	TGCGCCAGCAGCTCCCGGGACAGCTATGGCTACACCTTC	CASSSRDSYGYTF
-	TRBJ1-2	-	TRBV11-2	TGCGCCAGCAGCCAAGACTACAGCTCTAACTATGGCTACACCTTC	CASSQDYSSNYGYTF
-	TRBJ1-3	many	TRBV20-1	TGCAGTGCCATCATTCCTTCTGAAAACACCATATATTTT	CSAIIPSENTIYF
TRBD1	TRBJ1-1	-	TRBV18	TGTGCCAGCTCACCGGTAGGGGGCCGGGGCACTGAAGCTTTCTTT	CASSPVGGRGTEAFF
TRBD1	TRBJ1-2	-	TRBV25-1	TGTGCCAGCAGACCGGACGGGACAGTTAACCATGGCTACACCTTC	CASRPDGTVNHGYTF
-	TRBJ1-2	-	TRBV27	TGTGCCAGCAGAAGAGGCTCAGGGTCTTATGGCTACACCTTC	CASRRGSGSYGYTF
TRBD2	TRBJ2-2	-	TRBV2	TGTGCCAGCAGTGATAGCGGGGTAAACACCGGGGAGCTGTTTTTT	CASSDSGVNTGELFF
-	TRBJ1-1	-	TRBV2	TGTGCCAGCAGTGAAGAAAGGGGATGGCACACTGAAGCTTTCTTT	CASSEERGWHTEAFF
-	TRBJ1-6	-	TRBV2	TGTGCCAGCAGTGGAGGGAACCTGGCCGGTAATTCACCCCTCCACTTT	CASSGGNLAGNSPLHF
-	TRBJ1-2	-	TRBV12-3/TRBV12-4	TGTGCCAGCAGTTTAGCAGCGACAGGCTACGGCTACACCTTC	CASSLAATGYGYTF
TRBD2	TRBJ2-7	-	TRBV7-6	TGTGCCAGCAGCGCCACTAGCGGGGGATACGAGCAGTACTTC	CASSATSGGYEQYF
-	TRBJ1-1	-	TRBV18	TGTGCCAGCTCACCAGCTCCAGGGATGAACACTGAAGCTTTCTTT	CASSPAPGMNTEAFF
TRBD1	TRBJ1-2	many	TRBV20-1	TGCAGTGCTAGAGATGGGGACAGGACATCAAACTATGGCTACACCTTC	CSARDGDRTSNYGYTF
-	TRBJ1-5	many	TRBV6-1	TGTGCCAGCTGGGCAAAACAAGGTCCCCAGCATTTT	CASWAKQGPQHF
TRBD2	TRBJ2-3	-	TRBV7-3	TGTGCCAGCAGCTTGATGCCGACTAGCGGGAGTCGCACAGATACGCAGTATTTT	CASSLMPTSGSRTDTQYF
TRBD2	TRBJ2-7	-	TRBV11-2	TGTGCCAGCAGCCAGGGACTAGCGGGACGCGAGCAGTACTTC	CASSQGLAGREQYF
-	TRBJ2-6	-	TRBV7-2	TGTGCCAGCAGCTTAGGGGGCTCAGCCGTTAGCACTTTC	CASSLGGSAVSTF
-	TRBJ2-5	-	TRBV10-3	TGTGCCACCAGTGGGGGCGAGCGAGAGACCCAGTACTTC	CATSGGERETQYF
TRBD1	TRBJ2-7	-	TRBV7-8	TGTGCCAGCGGGGGACAGGCGTACGAGCAGTACTTC	CASGGQAYEQYF
TRBD1	TRBJ2-7	many	TRBV5-8	TGTGCCAGCAGCTCCCGGGACAGGGCAAGAGAGCAGTACTTC	CASSSRDRAREQYF
-	TRBJ2-7	-	TRBV28	TGTGCCAGCAGTTCGGAGGGGCACGGCGAGCAGTACTTC	CASSSEGHGEQYF
-	TRBJ1-6	once	TRBV10-2	TGCGCCAGCAGGACAGTTAATTCACCCCTCCACTTT	CASRTVNSPLHF
-	TRBJ2-5	many	TRBV19	TGTGCCAGTAGTGAGAGGAATAGGCACCAAGAGACCCAGTACTTC	CASSERNRHQETQYF
TRBD2	TRBJ2-5	many	TRBV20-1	TGCAGTGCTAGGGCTAGCGGGAGTTCCCAAGAGACCCAGTACTTC	CSARASGSSQETQYF
-	TRBJ2-6	many	TRBV20-1	TGCAGTGCTAATTCGCTCGTGAGGGGGGCCAACGTCCTGACTTTC	CSANSLVRGANVLTF
-	TRBJ1-6	-	TRBV2	TGTGCCAGCAGTGCGATTAGCGGGAGTGGCAATTCACCCCTCCACTTT	CASSAISGSGNSPLHF
-	TRBJ2-5	many	TRBV9	TGTGCCAGCAGCGTGGCGTCCTCCCAAGAGACCCAGTACTTC	CASSVASSQETQYF